Included here is one T cell receptor (beta chain) sequence, with context. The data stem from a study of shared clonotypes between healthy human individuals. Method: immunoSEQ multiplex PCR; TCRdb's copy keeps in-frame clones and lacks some. The data contain roughly 2.6 million clones, around 90% of them seen just once; the ten biggest clones take up more than 0.12%. CDR1 SGHDT and CDR2 YYEEEE come from the germline V gene. This CDR3 is 15 amino acids long. The germline V and J ends were trimmed by 2 bases and 7 bases, with 18 bases remaining between them. The rearrangement links TRBV5-6 to TRBJ2-5; tentative D call: TRBD2 (6 bases). The sample consisted of naive CD4+ T cells sorted from blood. The subset is: CD45RA+ positively selected. This TCR derives from a man in his late teens or twenties in good health. The CDR3 is CASSFSGTASVTQYF. In DNA, the CDR3 is TGTGCCAGCAGCTTCTCCGGGACTGCCTCCGTGACCCAGTACTTC.